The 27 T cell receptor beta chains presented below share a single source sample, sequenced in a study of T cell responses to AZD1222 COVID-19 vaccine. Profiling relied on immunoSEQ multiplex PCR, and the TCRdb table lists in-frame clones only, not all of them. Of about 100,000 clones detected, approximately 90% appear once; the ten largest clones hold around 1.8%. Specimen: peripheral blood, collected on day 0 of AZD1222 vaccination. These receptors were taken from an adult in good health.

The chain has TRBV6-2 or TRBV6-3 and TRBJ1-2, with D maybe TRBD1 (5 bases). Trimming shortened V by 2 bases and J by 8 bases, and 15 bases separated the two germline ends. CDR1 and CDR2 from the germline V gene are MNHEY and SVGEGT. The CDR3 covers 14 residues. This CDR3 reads CASSYEGLGFGYTF. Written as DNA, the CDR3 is TGTGCCAGCAGTTACGAGGGGTTAGGGTTCGGCTACACCTTC.

This CDR3 reads CATSRDPGRGLFEGNTEAFF. CDR3 nucleotides: TGTGCCACCAGCAGAGATCCCGGTAGGGGGCTATTTGAAGGGAACACTGAAGCTTTCTTT. This chain links TRBV15 with TRBJ1-1, with 7 bases fitting TRBD1. Per the germline V gene, CDR1 is LNHNV and CDR2 is YYDKDF (reference sequence). This CDR3 has 20 amino acids. After removal of 0 bases from V and 1 base from J, the junction contained 17 bases not matched to a gene.

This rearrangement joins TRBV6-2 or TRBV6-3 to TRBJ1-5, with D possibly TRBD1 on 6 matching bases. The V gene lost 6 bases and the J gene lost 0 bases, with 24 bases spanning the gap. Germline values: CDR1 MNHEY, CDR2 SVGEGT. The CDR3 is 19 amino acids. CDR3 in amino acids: CASSPPWGHPIFSNQPQHF. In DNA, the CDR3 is TGTGCCAGCAGCCCTCCATGGGGACACCCCATATTTAGCAATCAGCCCCAGCATTTT.

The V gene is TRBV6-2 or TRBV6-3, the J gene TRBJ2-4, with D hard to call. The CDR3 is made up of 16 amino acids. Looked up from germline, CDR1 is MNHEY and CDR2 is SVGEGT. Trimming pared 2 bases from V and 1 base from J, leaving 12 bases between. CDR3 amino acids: CASSYGVPLAKNIQYF. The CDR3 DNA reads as TGTGCCAGCAGTTACGGGGTCCCACTCGCCAAAAACATTCAGTACTTC.

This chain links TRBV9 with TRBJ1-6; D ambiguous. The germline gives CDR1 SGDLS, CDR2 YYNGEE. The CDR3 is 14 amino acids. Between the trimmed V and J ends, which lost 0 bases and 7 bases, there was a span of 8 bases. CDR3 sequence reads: CASSVGPGNSPLHF. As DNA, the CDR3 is TGTGCCAGCAGCGTAGGTCCGGGAAATTCACCCCTCCACTTT.

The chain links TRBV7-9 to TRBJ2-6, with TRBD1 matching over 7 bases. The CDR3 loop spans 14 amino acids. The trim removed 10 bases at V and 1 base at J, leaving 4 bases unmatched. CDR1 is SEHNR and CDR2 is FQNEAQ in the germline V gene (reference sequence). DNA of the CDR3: TGTGCCACGAAGGGGGCATCTGGGGCCAACGTCCTGACTTTC. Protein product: CATKGASGANVLTF.

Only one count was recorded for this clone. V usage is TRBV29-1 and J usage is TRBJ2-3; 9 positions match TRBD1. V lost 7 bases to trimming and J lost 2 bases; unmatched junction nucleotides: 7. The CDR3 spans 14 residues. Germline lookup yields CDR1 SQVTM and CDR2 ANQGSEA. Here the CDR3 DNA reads TGCAGCGCCAAGACAGGGGGTACCACAGATACGCAGTATTTT. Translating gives CSAKTGGTTDTQYF.

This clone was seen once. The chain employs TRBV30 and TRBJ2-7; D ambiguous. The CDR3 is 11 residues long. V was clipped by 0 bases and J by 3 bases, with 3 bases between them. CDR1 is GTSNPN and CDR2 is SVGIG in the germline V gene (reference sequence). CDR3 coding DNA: TGTGCCTGGAGTGTGCTCTACGAGCAGTACTTC. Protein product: CAWSVLYEQYF.

The DNA for the CDR3 is TGTGCCAGCAGTGAAGTGGGGCACAATGAGCAGTTCTTC. Encoded protein: CASSEVGHNEQFF. The chain recombines TRBV2 with TRBJ2-1, with D maybe TRBD1 (5 bases). Germline CDR1 and CDR2: SNHLY and FYNNEI. Trimming shortened V by 1 base and J by 5 bases, and 6 bases separated the two germline ends. This CDR3 contains 13 residues. Using reference TRBV2 and TRBJ2-1 for the parts outside the CDR3, the full variable domain is EPEVTQTPSHQVTQMGQEVILRCVPISNHLYFYWYRQILGQKVEFLVSFYNNEISEKSEIFDDQFSVERPDGSNFTLKIRSTKLEDSAMYFCASSEVGHNEQFFGPGTRLTVL.

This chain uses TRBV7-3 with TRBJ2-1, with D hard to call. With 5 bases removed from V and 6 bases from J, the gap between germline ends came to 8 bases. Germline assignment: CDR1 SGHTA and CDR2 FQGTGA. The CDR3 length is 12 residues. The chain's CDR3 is CASSRGSNEQFF. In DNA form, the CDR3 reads TGTGCCAGCAGCCGTGGAAGCAATGAGCAGTTCTTC.

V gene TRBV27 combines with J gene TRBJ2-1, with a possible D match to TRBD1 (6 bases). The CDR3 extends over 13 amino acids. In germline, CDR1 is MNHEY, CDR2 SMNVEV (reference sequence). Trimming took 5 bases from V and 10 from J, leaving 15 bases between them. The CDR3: CASSIHRASEQFF. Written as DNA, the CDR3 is TGTGCCAGCAGTATTCACAGGGCCTCCGAGCAGTTCTTC.

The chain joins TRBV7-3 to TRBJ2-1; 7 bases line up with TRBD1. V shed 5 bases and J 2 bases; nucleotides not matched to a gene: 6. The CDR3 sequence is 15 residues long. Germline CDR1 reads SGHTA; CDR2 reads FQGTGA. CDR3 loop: CASSLDRATYNEQFF. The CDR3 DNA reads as TGTGCCAGCAGCCTAGACAGGGCAACCTACAATGAGCAGTTCTTC.

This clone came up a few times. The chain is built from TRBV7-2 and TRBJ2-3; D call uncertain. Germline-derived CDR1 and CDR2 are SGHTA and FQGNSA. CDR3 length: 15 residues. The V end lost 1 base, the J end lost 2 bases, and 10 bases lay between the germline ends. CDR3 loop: CASSLGRIDTDTQYF. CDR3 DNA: TGTGCCAGCAGCTTAGGCAGGATAGACACAGATACGCAGTATTTT.

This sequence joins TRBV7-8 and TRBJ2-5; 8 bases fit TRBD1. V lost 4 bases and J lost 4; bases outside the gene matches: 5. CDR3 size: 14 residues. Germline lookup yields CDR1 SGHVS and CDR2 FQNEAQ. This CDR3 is CASSYDRGRETQYF. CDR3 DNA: TGTGCCAGCAGCTACGACAGGGGCCGAGAGACCCAGTACTTC.

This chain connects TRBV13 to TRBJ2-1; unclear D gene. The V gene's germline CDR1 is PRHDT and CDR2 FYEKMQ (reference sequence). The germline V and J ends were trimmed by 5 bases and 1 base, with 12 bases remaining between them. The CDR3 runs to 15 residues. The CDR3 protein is CASSLIDLSYNEQFF. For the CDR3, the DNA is TGTGCCAGCAGCCTCATTGATCTTTCCTACAATGAGCAGTTCTTC.

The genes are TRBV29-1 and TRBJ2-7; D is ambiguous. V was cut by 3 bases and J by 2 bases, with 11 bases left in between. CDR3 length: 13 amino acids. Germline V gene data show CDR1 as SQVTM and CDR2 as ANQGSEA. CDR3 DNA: TGCAGCGTTGAGATGGTCAATACCTACGAGCAGTACTTC. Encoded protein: CSVEMVNTYEQYF.

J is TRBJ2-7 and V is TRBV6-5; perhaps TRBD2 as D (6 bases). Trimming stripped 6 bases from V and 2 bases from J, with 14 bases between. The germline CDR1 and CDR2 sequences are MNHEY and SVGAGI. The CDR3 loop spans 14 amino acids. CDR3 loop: CASRGLGEPYEQYF. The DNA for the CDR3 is TGTGCCAGCAGGGGACTGGGGGAGCCCTACGAGCAGTACTTC.

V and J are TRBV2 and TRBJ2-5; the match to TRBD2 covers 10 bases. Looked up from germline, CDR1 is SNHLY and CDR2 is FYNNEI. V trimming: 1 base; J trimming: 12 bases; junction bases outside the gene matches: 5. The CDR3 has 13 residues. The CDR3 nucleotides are TGTGCCAGCAGTGAAGGGCTAGCGGGAGATGAGTACTTC. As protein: CASSEGLAGDEYF.

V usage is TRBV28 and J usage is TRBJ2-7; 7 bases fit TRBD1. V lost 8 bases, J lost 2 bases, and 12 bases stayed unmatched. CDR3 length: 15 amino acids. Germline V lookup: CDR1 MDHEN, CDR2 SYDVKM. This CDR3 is CASFPRTGTPYEQYF. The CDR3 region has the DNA TGTGCCAGCTTTCCCCGGACAGGAACTCCCTACGAGCAGTACTTC.

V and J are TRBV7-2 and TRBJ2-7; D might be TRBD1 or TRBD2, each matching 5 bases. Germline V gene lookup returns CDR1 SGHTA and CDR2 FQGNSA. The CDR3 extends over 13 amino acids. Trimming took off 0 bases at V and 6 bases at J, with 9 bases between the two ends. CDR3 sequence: CASSLAGVGEQYF. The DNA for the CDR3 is TGTGCCAGCAGCTTAGCGGGGGTTGGCGAGCAGTACTTC.

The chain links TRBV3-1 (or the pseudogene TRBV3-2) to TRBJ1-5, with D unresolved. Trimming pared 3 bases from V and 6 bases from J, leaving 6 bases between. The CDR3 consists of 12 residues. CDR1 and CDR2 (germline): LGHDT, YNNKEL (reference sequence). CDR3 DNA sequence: TGTGCCAGCAGCCATGGCGGTCAGCCCCAGCATTTT. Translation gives CASSHGGQPQHF.

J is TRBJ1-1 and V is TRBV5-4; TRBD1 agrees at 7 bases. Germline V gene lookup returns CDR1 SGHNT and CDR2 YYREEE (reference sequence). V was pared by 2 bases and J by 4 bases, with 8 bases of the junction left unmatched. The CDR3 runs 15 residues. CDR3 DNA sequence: TGTGCCAGCAGCTTATTTAGACAGGGAGGCACTGAAGCTTTCTTT. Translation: CASSLFRQGGTEAFF. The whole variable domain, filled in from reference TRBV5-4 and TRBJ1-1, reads ETGVTQSPTHLIKTRGQQVTLRCSSQSGHNTVSWYQQALGQGPQFIFQYYREEENGRGNFPPRFSGLQFPNYSSELNVNALELDDSALYLCASSLFRQGGTEAFFGQGTRLTVV.

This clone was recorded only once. The CDR3: CASSLSGRSGYTF. DNA of the CDR3: TGTGCCAGTAGTCTATCTGGGAGGAGCGGCTACACCTTC. V gene TRBV19 combines with J gene TRBJ1-2; no reliable D call. The length of the CDR3 is 13 residues. V was clipped by 5 bases and J by 8 bases, with 15 bases between them. Germline V gene data show CDR1 as LNHDA and CDR2 as SQIVND (reference sequence).

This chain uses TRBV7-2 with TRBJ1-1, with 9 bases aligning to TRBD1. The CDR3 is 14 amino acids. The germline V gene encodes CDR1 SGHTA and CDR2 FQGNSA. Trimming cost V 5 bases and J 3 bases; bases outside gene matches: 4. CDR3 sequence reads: CASSPRQGDTEAFF. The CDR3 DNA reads TGTGCCAGCAGCCCTCGACAGGGGGACACTGAAGCTTTCTTT.

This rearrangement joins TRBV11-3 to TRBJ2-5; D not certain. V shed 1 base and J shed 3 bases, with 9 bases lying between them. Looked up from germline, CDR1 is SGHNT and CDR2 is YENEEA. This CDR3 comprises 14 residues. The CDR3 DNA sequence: TGTGCCAGCAGCTTAGTACGACCTAAAGAGACCCAGTACTTC. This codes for CASSLVRPKETQYF.

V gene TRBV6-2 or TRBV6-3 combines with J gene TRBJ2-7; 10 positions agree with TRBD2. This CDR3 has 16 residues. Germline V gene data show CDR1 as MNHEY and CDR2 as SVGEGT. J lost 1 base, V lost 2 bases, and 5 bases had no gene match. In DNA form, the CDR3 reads TGTGCCAGCAGTTACACCACTAGCGGGGTTTCCTACGAGCAGTACTTC. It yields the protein CASSYTTSGVSYEQYF.

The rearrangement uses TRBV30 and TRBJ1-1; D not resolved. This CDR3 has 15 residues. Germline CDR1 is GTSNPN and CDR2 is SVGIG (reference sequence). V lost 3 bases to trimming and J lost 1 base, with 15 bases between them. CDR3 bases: TGTGCCTGGAGCCCCCTTGTGAGGGAGAACACTGAAGCTTTCTTT. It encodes CAWSPLVRENTEAFF.